Sequencing of this TCR beta chain was carried out in a study of T cells in Graves' hyperthyroidism and ophthalmopathy. Study information: Peripheral blood draws took place at initial diagnosis, ahead of any treatment.

General study points: The blood repertoire included most of the expanded thyroid clonotypes above 0.001.

As to this clonotype: Antigen unknown.

The CDR3 length is 15 residues. V shed 4 bases, J shed 3 bases, and the junction held 5 bases outside the gene matches. Amplified regions were TCR beta CDR3 sequences from RNA transcripts. During a first-round RT-PCR of the TCR CDR3, the HTBI primer set was used. In TCRdb, the multiplex PCR reads were re-called with MiXCR into one record per CDR3 protein. The data show about 250,000 distinct CDR3 sequences, roughly 22% seen once. V is TRBV12-3 or TRBV12-4 and J is TRBJ2-7, with TRBD2 matching 11 bases. The specimen sequenced was blood. The sequence derives from a man aged 30-40 years with Graves' ophthalmopathy. CDR3 protein: CASSSTSGSHYEQYF. CDR3 DNA sequence: TGTGCCAGCAGTTCAACTAGCGGGAGTCACTACGAGCAGTACTTC.